Detailed here is one T cell receptor (beta chain). The antigen is not known. Only in-frame clones appear in the TCRdb table, and some are missing; sequencing was by immunoSEQ multiplex PCR. The table lists about 42,000 clones, about 81% of them singletons, with less than 0.55% in the top ten. The data derive from a study of STAT3 mutations in large granular lymphocyte leukemia. The study, taken as a whole, reports: In T-cell large granular lymphocyte leukemia, about half of patients showed multiple immunodominant subclonotypes. Sampling intervals varied between patients and samples. In about 30% of the 18 patients, new TCR clonotypes emerged after therapy. A small but highly pathogenic clone may have been missed. Samples missed the first appearance of the clone.

The TCR comes from a human donor with T large granular lymphocyte leukemia. Some clones in this sample may be carry-over from other donors' samples. Sequencing input: PBMCs.

CDR3 residues: CASSFSGGASTDTQYF. CDR3 nucleotide sequence: TGTGCCAGCAGCTTCTCCGGCGGTGCTAGCACAGATACGCAGTATTTT. The J gene is TRBJ2-3, the V gene TRBV9; D gene uncertain. The CDR3 runs 16 residues. V dropped 4 bases and J dropped 0 bases, with 15 bases sitting between them. The germline V gene has CDR1 SGDLS and CDR2 YYNGEE.